In its sample, the clone carrying this T cell receptor beta chain was seen a few times. With 60 Vbeta and 13 Jbeta primers, the PCR was carried out. The repertoire was sequenced with immunoSEQ multiplex PCR; TCRdb's copy has only in-frame clones and lacks some. Counted here are some 130,000 clones, nearly 10% occurring once; the ten biggest clones make up 1.8%. The data were obtained in a study of cytomegalovirus exposure and HLA in healthy donors. This clonotype was obtained from a man between 45 and 60 years old in good health and CMV-seronegative. Sequences were obtained from PBMCs.

The DNA for the CDR3 is TGTGCCACCAGCAGAGCCATAGGGGGCAGTATGAACACTGAAGCTTTCTTT. Translating gives CATSRAIGGSMNTEAFF. The chain links TRBV15 to TRBJ1-1; the match to TRBD1 covers 7 bases. The ends lost 1 base at V and 0 bases at J; junction bases unmatched: 8. The CDR3 sequence is 17 residues long. Germline CDR1 is LNHNV and CDR2 is YYDKDF (reference sequence). The variable domain in full, with the rest retrieved from reference TRBV15 and TRBJ1-1, is DAMVIQNPRYQVTQFGKPVTLSCSQTLNHNVMYWYQQKSSQAPKLLFHYYDKDFNNEADTPDNFQSRRPNTSFCFLDIRSPGLGDTAMYLCATSRAIGGSMNTEAFFGQGTRLTVV.